Listed below are T cell receptor beta chains from one sample, sequenced in a study of blood T cell repertoires in COVID-19. This table comes from immunoSEQ multiplex PCR, and its TCRdb copy is limited to in-frame clones, with some not included. Of 100,000 to 120,000 clones in the sample, 90% were seen once. The sample was peripheral blood. The receptors here all came from a woman in her forties or fifties with acute or convalescent COVID-19. Both conserved end residues are trimmed from each CDR3. Clone size is stated in some rows and not others, as once, few, many or a class when expanded.

>TRBV5-4|13|NA|TRBJ1-1
ASSFPGQGTPEAF
>TRBV9|13|NA|TRBJ2-1
ASSPTGRGYNEQF
>TRBV19|13|NA|TRBJ2-7
ASSPGTGALYEQY
>TRBV6-5|10|few|TRBJ1-6
ASSYRGSPLH
>TRBV9|11|NA|TRBJ1-6
ASSVGGDAPLH
>TRBV4-2|16|few|TRBJ2-7
ASSQDGGPGTGGDEQY
>TRBV2|11|NA|TRBJ1-2
ASKQNRDYGYT
>TRBV28|13|NA|TRBJ1-2
ASSSPGDSPASYT
>TRBV19|13|NA|TRBJ2-1
ASSRGLAGHNEQF
>TRBV9|13|NA|TRBJ2-1
ASSASGGPALEQF
>TRBV3-1/TRBV3-2|13|few|TRBJ2-7
ASSQEGSPAYEQY
>TRBV3-1/TRBV3-2|13|NA|TRBJ1-1
ASSQGLPGGTEAF
>TRBV10-1|14|NA|TRBJ1-1
ASILTRRGNCTEAF
>TRBV13|11|NA|TRBJ1-1
ASSSDLNTEAF
>TRBV7-2|14|NA|TRBJ1-6
ASSFGGSSYNSPLH
>TRBV7-2|11|NA|TRBJ1-2
ASKARQNYGYT
>TRBV5-1|14|once|TRBJ2-1
ASSPGYGQIYNEQF
>TRBV6-5|12|NA|TRBJ2-2
ASRRQGLTGELF
>TRBV2|11|NA|TRBJ1-6
ASNREYNSPLH
>TRBV7-9|13|few|TRBJ1-5
ASSPGGRDNQPQH
>TRBV7-8|14|NA|TRBJ2-1
ASSPEEGSSYNEQF
>TRBV9|15|NA|TRBJ1-6
ASSVAEAHSYNSPLH
>TRBV11-2|12|NA|TRBJ2-5
ASSPLGRQETQY
>TRBV10-3|8|NA|TRBJ2-7
AISQYEQY
>TRBV5-4|13|NA|TRBJ2-7
ASSFRGQGIDEQY
>TRBV5-6|13|NA|TRBJ1-4
ASSLRGRGMKKLF
>TRBV5-1|11|NA|TRBJ2-7
ASSDGSGYEQY
>TRBV7-2|13|NA|TRBJ1-2
ASSLVEASGSGYT
>TRBV24-1|11|NA|TRBJ1-1
ATSGGGNTEAF
>TRBV7-9|12|NA|TRBJ1-2
ASSPSGRNYGYT
>TRBV5-6|10|NA|TRBJ2-7
ASSGIQDEQY
>TRBV7-9|11|NA|TRBJ2-7
ASSFGGAGEQY